What follows are 28 T cell receptor beta chains derived from one specimen sequenced in a study of identical twins. TCRdb re-derived calls from the 5' RACE reads in MiXCR, one entry per CDR3 protein. The sample records under 800,000 distinct CDR3 sequences, less than 25% being singletons. These data are also associated with another study on T cells expressing NK-cell markers.

Input material: PBMCs. The source of these receptors is a woman aged 18-29 years in good health.

CDR3: CASSFLTNTEAFF. Written as DNA, the CDR3 is TGTGCCAGCAGTTTTTTAACGAACACTGAAGCTTTCTTT. V is TRBV12-3 or TRBV12-4 and J is TRBJ1-1; D is unresolved. The CDR3 extends over 13 amino acids. V lost 3 bases and J lost 1, with 6 bases in between.

This clonotype has just a few counts. The CDR3 nucleotides are TGTGCCAGCAGTCAGGACAGGGCCAAAAACATTCAGTACTTC. It codes for CASSQDRAKNIQYF. The V gene is TRBV6-1, the J gene TRBJ2-4; 7 nucleotides align to TRBD1. Unmatched junction bases numbered 2, after V lost 5 bases and J lost 1 base. Germline assignment: CDR1 MNHNS and CDR2 SASEGT. This CDR3 is 14 amino acids long.

Here the CDR3 reads CASSFGQGSPDTQYF. CDR3 nucleotide sequence: TGCGCCAGCAGCTTTGGACAGGGTAGCCCAGATACGCAGTATTTT. The chain carries TRBV5-1 and TRBJ2-3, with 8 bases identical to TRBD1. Germline assignment: CDR1 SGHRS and CDR2 YFSETQ. V gave up 2 bases and J gave up 4 bases; unmatched junction bases: 6. The CDR3 covers 15 residues.

This clonotype has at least ten counts. This rearrangement joins TRBV6-5 to TRBJ2-6; D is ambiguous. This CDR3 region has 13 residues. The V end was cut by 2 bases, the J end by 4 bases, with 3 bases between. Germline V lookup: CDR1 MNHEY, CDR2 SVGAGI. CDR3 loop: CASSYTGANVLTF. Here the CDR3 DNA reads TGTGCCAGCAGTTACACGGGGGCCAACGTCCTGACTTTC.

The rearrangement joins TRBV7-7 to TRBJ2-5; 11 bases are a match to TRBD2. Germline V CDR1 and CDR2: SSHAT, FNYEAQ (reference sequence). The CDR3 is 16 amino acids. V dropped 5 bases and J dropped 0; count of bases not matched to a gene: 5. CDR3 DNA: TGTGCCAGCAGCCAGACTAGCGGGATAAACCAAGAGACCCAGTACTTC. Translation gives CASSQTSGINQETQYF. The variable domain in full, completed from reference TRBV7-7 and TRBJ2-5, reads GAGVSQSPRYKVTKRGQDVTLRCDPISSHATLYWYQQALGQGPEFLTYFNYEAQPDKSGLPSDRFSAERPEGSISTLTIQRTEQRDSAMYRCASSQTSGINQETQYFGPGTRLLVL.

This clonotype has only a few counts. This chain connects TRBV15 to TRBJ2-1; 7 bases match TRBD1. CDR3 size: 16 residues. Germline V gene data show CDR1 as LNHNV and CDR2 as YYDKDF (reference sequence). With 0 bases clipped from V and 6 bases from J, the junction kept 8 bases outside the gene matches. CDR3 bases: TGTGCCACCAGCAGAGACCTACGTACAGGGGCCAATGAGCAGTTCTTC. It translates to CATSRDLRTGANEQFF.

This clonotype has only a few counts. This rearrangement joins TRBV29-1 to TRBJ2-2; 9 nucleotides match TRBD1. The CDR3 is 14 amino acids. The germline CDR1 and CDR2 sequences are SQVTM and ANQGSEA. V lost 7 bases, J lost 7 bases, and 10 bases stayed unmatched. CDR3 protein: CSAASGTGSGELFF. The CDR3 region has the DNA TGCAGCGCCGCCTCCGGGACAGGGAGCGGGGAGCTGTTTTTT.

This clonotype was seen only a few times. The V and J genes are TRBV29-1 and TRBJ2-6; D is uncertain. The CDR3 contains 13 residues. CDR1 is SQVTM, CDR2 ANQGSEA, per germline. Trimming took 5 bases from V and 0 from J, leaving 5 bases between them. CDR3 region: CSVTYSGANVLTF. CDR3 bases: TGCAGCGTTACGTACTCTGGGGCCAACGTCCTGACTTTC.

CDR3 nucleotides: TGTGCCAGCAGCGCCGACAGGGGACTACACACAGATACGCAGTATTTT. It specifies CASSADRGLHTDTQYF. The gene calls are TRBV7-9 and TRBJ2-3; TRBD1 is a possible D gene (8 bases). Germline lookup yields CDR1 SEHNR and CDR2 FQNEAQ (reference sequence). The V gene lost 5 bases and the J gene lost 2 bases, with 17 bases spanning the gap. This CDR3 has 16 amino acids.

The J gene is TRBJ1-1, the V gene TRBV7-9; D remains unclear. CDR3 length: 15 residues. V gave up 0 bases and J gave up 4 bases, with 12 bases separating them. Germline CDR1 and CDR2: SEHNR and FQNEAQ (reference sequence). The CDR3 DNA follows: TGTGCCAGCAGCTTAGCCGACGGCCGGGGCACTGAAGCTTTCTTT. It codes for CASSLADGRGTEAFF.

A few counts support this clonotype. The chain combines TRBV5-6 with TRBJ1-2; unclear D gene. This CDR3 comprises 12 residues. Germline CDR1 and CDR2: SGHDT and YYEEEE. The V and J ends lost 9 bases and 5 bases respectively, with 14 bases between them. The chain's CDR3 is CATSGPGYGYTF. The CDR3, as DNA: TGTGCCACCAGTGGTCCCGGGTATGGCTACACCTTC.

This clonotype was recorded a few times. The chain recombines TRBV7-2 with TRBJ2-1; D is unclear. There are 15 residues in the CDR3. Trimming removed 4 bases at V and 0 bases at J, with 10 bases between. Germline V gene lookup returns CDR1 SGHTA and CDR2 FQGNSA. The CDR3 protein is CASSSAWGSYNEQFF. As DNA, the CDR3 is TGTGCCAGCAGCTCCGCTTGGGGCTCCTACAATGAGCAGTTCTTC.

This clonotype was seen only a few times. The genes are TRBV6-1 and TRBJ2-3; 7 bases map to TRBD2. Germline V CDR1 and CDR2: MNHNS, SASEGT. J was trimmed by 0 bases and V by 6 bases; bases with no gene match: 9. This CDR3 is built from 16 residues. CDR3 amino acids: CASRILGGSSTDTQYF. DNA of the CDR3: TGTGCCAGCAGAATACTTGGCGGGAGTAGCACAGATACGCAGTATTTT.

At least ten counts were recorded for this clonotype. V is TRBV2 and J is TRBJ2-1, with a tentative D call TRBD2 (6 bases). The CDR3 runs 14 residues. Trimming stripped 5 bases from V and 8 bases from J, with 16 bases between. Germline loops: CDR1 SNHLY, CDR2 FYNNEI. This CDR3 is CASSLLASNHEQFF. The CDR3 DNA sequence: TGTGCCAGCAGTTTACTAGCAAGTAATCATGAGCAGTTCTTC.

The sample holds a few counts of this clonotype. The chain uses TRBV7-9 and TRBJ2-7, with TRBD1 as a possible D gene (5 bases). The CDR3 is made up of 15 amino acids. Deletions cut 1 base from V and 6 bases from J, with 16 bases between. Germline lookup yields CDR1 SEHNR and CDR2 FQNEAQ (reference sequence). The CDR3 nucleotides read TGTGCCAGCAGCTTAGGTGACCTTGGGGCTCGCGAGCAGTACTTC. Translation gives CASSLGDLGAREQYF.

The chain has TRBV25-1 and TRBJ1-6; 9 bases are a match to TRBD1. The germline V gene has CDR1 MGHDK and CDR2 SYGVNS. Unmatched junction bases numbered 8, after V lost 1 base and J lost 10 bases. CDR3 size: 16 residues. The CDR3 DNA is TGTGCCAGCAGTGAATTGGAGGGACAGGGCCGGTCACCCCTCCACTTT. Translated: CASSELEGQGRSPLHF.

This clonotype showed up just a few times. This chain links TRBV12-3 or TRBV12-4 with TRBJ2-5; D is undetermined. The CDR3 is made up of 18 amino acids. Trimming took off 5 bases at V and 2 bases at J, with 24 bases between the two ends. The CDR3 nucleotides read TGTGCCAGCAGTCGCTTTAAGCGACTCGGCACCCCACAAGAGACCCAGTACTTC. Residues: CASSRFKRLGTPQETQYF.

This clonotype was picked up many times. This sequence joins TRBV6-1 and TRBJ1-1; unclear D gene. The CDR3 is 13 amino acids. CDR1 and CDR2 (germline): MNHNS, SASEGT. V lost 3 bases and J lost 1, with 6 bases in between. CDR3 nucleotide sequence: TGTGCCAGCAGTGAGCGAAGGAACACTGAAGCTTTCTTT. Translated, it gives CASSERRNTEAFF.

In its sample, this clonotype was seen a few times. The chain joins TRBV20-1 to TRBJ1-2; D is ambiguous. The V gene lost 5 bases and the J gene lost 2 bases, with 6 bases spanning the gap. The germline V gene has CDR1 DFQATT and CDR2 SNEGSKA (reference sequence). The CDR3 extends over 11 amino acids. Here the CDR3 reads CSALRNYGYTF. CDR3 DNA: TGCAGTGCTCTCCGAAACTATGGCTACACCTTC.

The sample holds many counts of this clonotype. The rearrangement links TRBV29-1 to TRBJ1-1; D not certain. Trimming removed 3 bases at V and 4 bases at J, with 9 bases between. Germline lookup yields CDR1 SQVTM and CDR2 ANQGSEA. The CDR3 totals 12 residues. CDR3 sequence (DNA): TGCAGCGTTGACGGTTCGGGCACTGAAGCTTTCTTT. Amino acid sequence: CSVDGSGTEAFF.

The chain recombines TRBV7-6 with TRBJ2-7, with 9 bases matching TRBD2. This CDR3 is built from 16 residues. Germline lookup yields CDR1 SGHVS and CDR2 FNYEAQ. The trim removed 0 bases at V and 5 bases at J, leaving 8 bases unmatched. The CDR3 region is CASSLAQLAGTDEQYF. As DNA, the CDR3 is TGTGCCAGCAGCTTAGCCCAGCTAGCGGGAACGGACGAGCAGTACTTC.

The sample holds a few counts of this clonotype. The V gene is TRBV6-1, the J gene TRBJ2-1; 8 bases line up with TRBD2. V was pared by 5 bases and J by 10 bases, with 10 bases of the junction left unmatched. The CDR3 contains 14 residues. Germline assignment: CDR1 MNHNS and CDR2 SASEGT. CDR3: CASSPKRERGEQFF. The CDR3 DNA follows: TGTGCCAGCAGTCCCAAGCGGGAGCGGGGGGAGCAGTTCTTC.

The chain carries TRBV20-1 and TRBJ2-1; the match to TRBD2 covers 8 bases. The J segment lost 7 bases and the V segment lost 5 bases, leaving 7 bases of the junction unmatched. CDR1 DFQATT and CDR2 SNEGSKA come from the germline V gene (reference sequence). This CDR3 region has 13 residues. CDR3 in amino acids: CSAPRRGANEQFF. CDR3 sequence (DNA): TGCAGTGCTCCGCGGCGGGGGGCAAATGAGCAGTTCTTC.

This clonotype has at least ten counts. The genes are TRBV20-1 and TRBJ2-3, with D perhaps given as TRBD1 or TRBD2 (6 bases each). The ends were cut back, 7 bases at V and 5 bases at J, with 13 bases in the middle. CDR1 and CDR2 (germline): DFQATT, SNEGSKA (reference sequence). The CDR3 consists of 12 residues. The CDR3 DNA reads TGCAGTGGGGGGGCCTCCATAGATACGCAGTATTTT. Its translation is CSGGASIDTQYF.

The chain's CDR3 is CASSPAGDRGPGLAGFWDNEQFF. The CDR3 DNA reads TGCGCCAGCAGCCCTGCCGGCGACAGGGGCCCTGGACTAGCGGGATTTTGGGATAATGAGCAGTTCTTC. The rearrangement uses TRBV5-1 and TRBJ2-1, with TRBD2 identical over 12 bases. The J segment lost 7 bases and the V segment lost 4 bases, leaving 30 bases of the junction unmatched. The CDR3 sequence is 23 residues long. CDR1 is SGHRS, CDR2 YFSETQ, per germline.

The chain recombines TRBV7-8 with TRBJ2-1, with 9 bases lining up with TRBD1. Trimming cost V 4 bases and J 6 bases; bases outside gene matches: 4. This CDR3 contains 14 residues. Per germline, CDR1 SGHVS and CDR2 FQNEAQ. CDR3 region: CASSSDRGANEQFF. DNA of the CDR3: TGTGCCAGCAGCTCGGACAGGGGCGCCAATGAGCAGTTCTTC.

This clonotype has just a few counts. The J gene is TRBJ2-1, the V gene TRBV5-1, with 9 bases fitting TRBD2. J lost 4 bases, V lost 5 bases, and 4 bases had no gene match. CDR3 length: 14 residues. Looked up from germline, CDR1 is SGHRS and CDR2 is YFSETQ. The CDR3 region is CASRERGEYNEQFF. In DNA form, the CDR3 reads TGCGCCAGCAGGGAGCGGGGGGAATACAATGAGCAGTTCTTC.

This clonotype was counted between two and nine times. The genes are TRBV20-1 and TRBJ2-7; perhaps TRBD2 as D (6 bases). This CDR3 region has 16 residues. Germline V gene data show CDR1 as DFQATT and CDR2 as SNEGSKA (reference sequence). The V end was cut by 3 bases, the J end by 7 bases, with 25 bases between. The CDR3 region has the DNA TGCAGTGCTAGCGCCTCCGAAGGGACTTCGCCTCGGGAGCAGTACTTC. Its protein is CSASASEGTSPREQYF.